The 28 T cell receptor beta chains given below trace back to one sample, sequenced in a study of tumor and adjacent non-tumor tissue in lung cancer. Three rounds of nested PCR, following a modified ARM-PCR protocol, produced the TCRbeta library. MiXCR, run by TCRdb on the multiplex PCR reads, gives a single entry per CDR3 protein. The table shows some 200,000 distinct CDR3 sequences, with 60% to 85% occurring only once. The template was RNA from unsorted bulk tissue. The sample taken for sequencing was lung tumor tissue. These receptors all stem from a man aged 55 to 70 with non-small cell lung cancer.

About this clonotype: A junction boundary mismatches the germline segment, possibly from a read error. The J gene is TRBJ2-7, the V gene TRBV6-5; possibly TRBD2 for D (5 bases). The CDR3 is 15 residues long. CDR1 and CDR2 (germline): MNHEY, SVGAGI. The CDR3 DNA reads TGTGCCAACAGTTCTCTTGAGGGAAATCGGGACGAGCAGTACTTC. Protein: CANSSLEGNRDEQYF.

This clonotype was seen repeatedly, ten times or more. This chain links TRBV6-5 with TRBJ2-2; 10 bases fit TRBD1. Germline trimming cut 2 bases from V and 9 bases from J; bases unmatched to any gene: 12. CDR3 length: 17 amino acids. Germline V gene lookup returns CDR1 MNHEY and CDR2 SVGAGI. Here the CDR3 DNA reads TGTGCCAGCAGTTACCGATCTTCTGACAGGGGGCGGCGGGAGCTGTTTTTT. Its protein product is CASSYRSSDRGRRELFF.

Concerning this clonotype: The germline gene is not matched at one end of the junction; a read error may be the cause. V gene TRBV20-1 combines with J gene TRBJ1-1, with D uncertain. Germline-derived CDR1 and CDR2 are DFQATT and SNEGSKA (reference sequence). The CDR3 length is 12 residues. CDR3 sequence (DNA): TGCATTGCTAAAAGAGGAAACACTGAAGCTTTCTTT. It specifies CIAKRGNTEAFF.

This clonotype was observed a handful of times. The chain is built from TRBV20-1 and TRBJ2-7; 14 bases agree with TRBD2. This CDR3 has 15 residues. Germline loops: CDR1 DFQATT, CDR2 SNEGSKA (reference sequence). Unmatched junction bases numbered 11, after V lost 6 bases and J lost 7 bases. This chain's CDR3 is CSATGTSGSQREQYF. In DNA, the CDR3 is TGCAGTGCAACTGGGACTAGCGGGAGTCAGAGGGAGCAGTACTTC.

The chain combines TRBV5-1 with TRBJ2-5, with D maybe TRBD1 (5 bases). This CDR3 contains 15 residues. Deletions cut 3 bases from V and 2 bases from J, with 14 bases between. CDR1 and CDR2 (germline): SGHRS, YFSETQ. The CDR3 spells CASSSEQATQETQYF. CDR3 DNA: TGCGCCAGCAGCTCAGAACAGGCGACACAAGAGACCCAGTACTTC.

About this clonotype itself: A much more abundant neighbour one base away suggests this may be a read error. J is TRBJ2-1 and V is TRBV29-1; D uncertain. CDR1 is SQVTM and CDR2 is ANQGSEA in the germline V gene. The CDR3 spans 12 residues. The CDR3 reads CSVGLFYNEQFF. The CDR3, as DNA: TGCAGTGTAGGGCTATTCTACAATGAGCAGTTCTTC.

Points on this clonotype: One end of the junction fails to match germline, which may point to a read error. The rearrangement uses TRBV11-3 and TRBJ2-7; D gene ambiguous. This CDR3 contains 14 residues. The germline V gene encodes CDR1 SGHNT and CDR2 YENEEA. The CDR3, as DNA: TGTGCTAGCAGCCCCCAGGACGAAGCTGGCGAGCAGTACTTC. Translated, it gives CASSPQDEAGEQYF.

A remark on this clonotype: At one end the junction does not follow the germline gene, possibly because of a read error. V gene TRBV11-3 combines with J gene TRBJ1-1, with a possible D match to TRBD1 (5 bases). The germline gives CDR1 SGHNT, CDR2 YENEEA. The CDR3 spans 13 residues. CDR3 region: CVSSFGGIVGAFF. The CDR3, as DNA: TGTGTCAGCAGCTTCGGGGGGATAGTGGGAGCCTTCTTT.

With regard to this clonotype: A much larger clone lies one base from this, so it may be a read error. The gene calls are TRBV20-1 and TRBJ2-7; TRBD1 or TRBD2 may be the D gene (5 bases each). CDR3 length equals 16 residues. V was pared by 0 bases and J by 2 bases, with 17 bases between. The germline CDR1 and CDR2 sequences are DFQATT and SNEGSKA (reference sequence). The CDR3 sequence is CSARDPGLPTPYEQYF. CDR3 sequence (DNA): TGCAGTGCTAGAGATCCGGGGCTTCCAACTCCCTACGAGCAGTACTTC.

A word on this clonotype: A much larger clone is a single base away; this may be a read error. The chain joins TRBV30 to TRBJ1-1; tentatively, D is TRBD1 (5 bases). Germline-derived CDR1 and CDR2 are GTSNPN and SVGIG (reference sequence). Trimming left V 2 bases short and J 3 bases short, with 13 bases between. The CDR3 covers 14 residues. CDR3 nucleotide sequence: TGTGCCTGGAGTATATCAGGGAAGGACACTGAAGCTTTCTTT. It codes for CAWSISGKDTEAFF.

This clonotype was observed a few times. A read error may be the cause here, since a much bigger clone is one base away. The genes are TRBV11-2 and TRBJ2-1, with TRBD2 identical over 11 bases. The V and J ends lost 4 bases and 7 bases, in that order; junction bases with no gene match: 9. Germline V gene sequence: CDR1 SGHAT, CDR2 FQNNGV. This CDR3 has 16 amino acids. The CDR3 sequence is CASSSSGGFHRNEQFF. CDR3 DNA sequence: TGTGCCAGCAGCTCTAGCGGGGGGTTTCATCGGAATGAGCAGTTCTTC.

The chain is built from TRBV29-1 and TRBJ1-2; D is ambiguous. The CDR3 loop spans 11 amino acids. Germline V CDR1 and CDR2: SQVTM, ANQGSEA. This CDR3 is CIASIQEGYTF. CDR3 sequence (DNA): TGCATCGCCTCAATTCAGGAGGGCTACACCTTC. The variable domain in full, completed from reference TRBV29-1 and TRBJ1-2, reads SAVISQKPSRDICQRGTSLTIQCQVDSQVTMMFWYRQQPGQSLTLIATANQGSEATYESGFVIDKFPISRPNLTFSTLTVSNMSPEDSSIYLCIASIQEGYTFGSGTRLTVV.

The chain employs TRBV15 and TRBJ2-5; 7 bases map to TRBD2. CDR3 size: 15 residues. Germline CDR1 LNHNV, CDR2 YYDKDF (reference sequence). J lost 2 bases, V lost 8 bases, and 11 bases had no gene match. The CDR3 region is CATVTAGVPQETQYF. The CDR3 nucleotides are TGTGCCACCGTCACGGCGGGGGTCCCTCAAGAGACCCAGTACTTC.

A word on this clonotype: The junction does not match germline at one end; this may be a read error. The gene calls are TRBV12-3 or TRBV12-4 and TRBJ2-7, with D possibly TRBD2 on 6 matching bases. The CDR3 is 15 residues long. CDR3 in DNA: TGTGCCACCAGTCGGATGGGGGGAACGAACTACGAGCAGTACTTC. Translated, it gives CATSRMGGTNYEQYF.

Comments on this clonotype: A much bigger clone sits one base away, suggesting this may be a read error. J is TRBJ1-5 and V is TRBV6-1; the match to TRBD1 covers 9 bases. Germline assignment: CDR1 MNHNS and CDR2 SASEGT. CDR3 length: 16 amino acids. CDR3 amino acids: CASRALTGGGNQPQNF. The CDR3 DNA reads TGTGCCAGCAGAGCCTTGACAGGGGGTGGCAATCAGCCCCAGAATTTT.

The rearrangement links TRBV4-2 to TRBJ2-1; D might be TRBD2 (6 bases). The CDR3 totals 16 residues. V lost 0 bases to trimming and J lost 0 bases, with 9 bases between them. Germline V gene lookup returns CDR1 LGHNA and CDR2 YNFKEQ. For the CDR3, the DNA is TGTGCCAGCAGCCAAGATTGGAGGGGCTCCTACAATGAGCAGTTCTTC. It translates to CASSQDWRGSYNEQFF.

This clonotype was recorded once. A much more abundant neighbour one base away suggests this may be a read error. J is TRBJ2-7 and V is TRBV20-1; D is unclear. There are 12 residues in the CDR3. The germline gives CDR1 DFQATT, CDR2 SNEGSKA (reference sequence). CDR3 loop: CSALRTSYELYF. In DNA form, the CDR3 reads TGCAGCGCCTTAAGGACCTCCTACGAGCTGTACTTC.

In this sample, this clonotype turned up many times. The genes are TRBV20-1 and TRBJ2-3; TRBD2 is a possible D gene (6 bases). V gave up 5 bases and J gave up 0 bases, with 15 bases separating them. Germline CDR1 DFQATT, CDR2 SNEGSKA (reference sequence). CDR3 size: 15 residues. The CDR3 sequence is CSAEPRDSSTDTQYF. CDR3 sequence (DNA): TGCAGTGCTGAGCCGCGGGACTCAAGCACAGATACGCAGTATTTT.

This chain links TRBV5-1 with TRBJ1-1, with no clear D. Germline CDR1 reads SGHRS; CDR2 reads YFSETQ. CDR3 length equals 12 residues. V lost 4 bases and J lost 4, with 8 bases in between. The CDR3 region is CASSRHSTEAFF. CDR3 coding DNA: TGCGCCAGCAGCCGACATTCCACTGAAGCTTTCTTT.

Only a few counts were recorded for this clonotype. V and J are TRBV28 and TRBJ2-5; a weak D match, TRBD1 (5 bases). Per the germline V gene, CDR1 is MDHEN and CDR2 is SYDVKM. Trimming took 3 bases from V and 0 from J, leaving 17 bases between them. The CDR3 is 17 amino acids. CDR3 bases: TGTGCCAGCAGTTTTTTGTGGGGCTTAGAGTACCAAGAGACCCAGTACTTC. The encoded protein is CASSFLWGLEYQETQYF.

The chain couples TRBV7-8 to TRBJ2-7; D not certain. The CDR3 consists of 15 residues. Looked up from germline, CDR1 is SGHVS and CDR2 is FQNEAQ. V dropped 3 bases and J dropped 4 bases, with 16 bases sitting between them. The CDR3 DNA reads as TGTGCCAGCAGCTTGCGCAGGACCCTCTCGTACGAGCAGTACTTC. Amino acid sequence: CASSLRRTLSYEQYF.

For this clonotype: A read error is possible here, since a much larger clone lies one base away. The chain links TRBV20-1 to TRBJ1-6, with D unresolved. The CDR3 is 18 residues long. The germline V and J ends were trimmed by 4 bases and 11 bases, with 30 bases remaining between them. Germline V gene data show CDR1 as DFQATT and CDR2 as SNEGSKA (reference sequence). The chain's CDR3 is CSATTDGRRVKHRTPLHF. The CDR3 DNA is TGCAGTGCTACCACGGACGGCAGGCGAGTGAAGCACCGAACACCCCTCCACTTT.

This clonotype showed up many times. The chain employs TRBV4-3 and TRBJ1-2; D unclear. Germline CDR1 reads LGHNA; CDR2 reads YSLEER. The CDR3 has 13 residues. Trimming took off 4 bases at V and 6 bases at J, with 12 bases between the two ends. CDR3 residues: CASSRTRMDGYTF. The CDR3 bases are TGCGCCAGCAGCCGAACAAGGATGGATGGCTACACCTTC.

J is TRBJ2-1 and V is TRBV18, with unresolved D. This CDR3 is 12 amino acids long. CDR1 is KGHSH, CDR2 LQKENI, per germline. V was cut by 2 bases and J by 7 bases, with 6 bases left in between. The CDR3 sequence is CASSPGRNEQFF. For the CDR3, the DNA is TGTGCCAGCTCACCAGGGCGGAATGAGCAGTTCTTC.

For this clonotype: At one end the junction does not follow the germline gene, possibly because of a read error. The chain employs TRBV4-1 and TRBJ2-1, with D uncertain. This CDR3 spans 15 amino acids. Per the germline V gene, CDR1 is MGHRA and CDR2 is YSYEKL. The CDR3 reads CASSQVLSPYNEHFF. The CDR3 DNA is TGCGCCAGCAGCCAAGTACTATCGCCCTACAATGAGCACTTCTTC.

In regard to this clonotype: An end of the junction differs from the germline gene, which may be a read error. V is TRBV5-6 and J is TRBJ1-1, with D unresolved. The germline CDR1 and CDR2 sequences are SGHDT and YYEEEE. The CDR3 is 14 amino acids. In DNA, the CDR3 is TGTGCCAGCAGCACTGGACGGCTGAACGCTGAAGCTTTCTTT. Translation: CASSTGRLNAEAFF.

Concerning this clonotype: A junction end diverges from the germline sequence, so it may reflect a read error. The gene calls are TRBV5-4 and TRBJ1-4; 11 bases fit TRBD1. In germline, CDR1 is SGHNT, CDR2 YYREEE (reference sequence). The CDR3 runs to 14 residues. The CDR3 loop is CASRLDRGQEKLFF. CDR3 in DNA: TGTGCCAGCAGATTGGACAGGGGGCAGGAAAAACTTTTTTTT.

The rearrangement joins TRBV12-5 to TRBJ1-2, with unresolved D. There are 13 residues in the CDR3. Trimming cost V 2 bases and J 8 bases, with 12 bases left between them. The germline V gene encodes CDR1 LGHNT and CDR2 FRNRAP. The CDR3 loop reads CASGLLPLGGYTF. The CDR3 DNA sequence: TGTGCTAGTGGTTTGTTGCCCTTGGGAGGCTACACCTTC.